This is a list of T cell receptor beta chains from one sample in a study of OX40 agonist ivuxolimab in advanced cancers. Profiling relied on immunoSEQ multiplex PCR, and the TCRdb table lists in-frame clones only, not all of them. The table has tens of thousands of clones, roughly nine tenths seen once. Sequences were derived from CD4+ or CD8+ T cells sorted from blood, sampled in a trial of the OX40 agonist ivuxolimab. These receptors were collected from an adult with an advanced solid tumor such as melanoma, head and neck, liver or kidney cancer. Both conserved end residues are part of each CDR3. The order of the fields is CDR3 length, D gene, J gene, V gene, clone size, CDR3 DNA, CDR3 protein. A D gene is named only where the DNA matches it firmly. Expanded clones are given a class, and other clones once, few, many or no size at all.

>12|-|TRBJ2-2|TRBV29-1|few
TGCAGCGCCTATCGGAACACCGGGGAGCTGTTTTTT
CSAYRNTGELFF
>13|-|TRBJ2-7|TRBV27|few
TGTGCCAGCTGCAGGGTCGCGGGGCACGAGCAGTACTTC
CASCRVAGHEQYF
>14|TRBD1|TRBJ2-1|TRBV2|-
TGTGCCAGCAGCGCCGGGACAGTCTACAATGAGCAGTTCTTC
CASSAGTVYNEQFF
>15|TRBD1|TRBJ2-3|TRBV27|-
TGTGCCAGCAGTCTCTCGGGACAGGACACAGATACGCAGTATTTT
CASSLSGQDTDTQYF
>14|TRBD1|TRBJ2-7|TRBV5-6|-
TGTGCCAGCAGCTTGCAGACAGGGACCTACGAGCAGTACTTC
CASSLQTGTYEQYF
>12|-|TRBJ2-7|TRBV5-8|-
TGTGCCAGCGGAGGCCAGGGGAACGAGCAGTACTTC
CASGGQGNEQYF
>15|TRBD2|TRBJ2-1|TRBV2|-
TGTGCCAGCAGGGTACTAGCGGGAGGCTACAATGAGCAGTTCTTC
CASRVLAGGYNEQFF
>15|-|TRBJ1-5|TRBV9|-
TGTGCCAGCAGCGTAGCTGCAGACAGCAATCAGCCCCAGCATTTT
CASSVAADSNQPQHF
>13|-|TRBJ1-1|TRBV27|-
TGTGCCAGCAGTTTAATCGGGGGAACTGAAGCTTTCTTT
CASSLIGGTEAFF
>13|-|TRBJ1-4|TRBV7-6|-
TGTGCCAGCAGCTTAAACAGAAATGAAAAACTGTTTTTT
CASSLNRNEKLFF
>16|TRBD1|TRBJ2-3|TRBV5-1|-
TGCGCCAGCAGCTTGGTGGGGACAGATTACACAGATACGCAGTATTTT
CASSLVGTDYTDTQYF
>12|-|TRBJ1-1|TRBV30|-
TGTGCCTGGAGTTGGGGGAACACTGAAGCTTTCTTT
CAWSWGNTEAFF
>12|-|TRBJ2-5|TRBV29-1|-
TGCAGCGTTGGCGGGCAGAAAGAGACCCAGTACTTC
CSVGGQKETQYF
>18|-|TRBJ2-5|TRBV28|once
TGTGCCAGCAGTTTATTCCACCCGGTTGGGACGGACCAAGAGACCCAGTACTTC
CASSLFHPVGTDQETQYF
>14|TRBD1|TRBJ2-7|TRBV10-1|-
TGCGCCACCTCCCCCGGGACAGGGGGCTACGAGCAGTACTTC
CATSPGTGGYEQYF
>14|-|TRBJ2-5|TRBV5-1|-
TGCGCCAGCAGCTTACAGGGACTCCAAGAGACCCAGTACTTC
CASSLQGLQETQYF
>13|-|TRBJ2-1|TRBV28|-
TGTGCCAGCAGGGCCTCCTCGTACAATGAGCAGTTCTTC
CASRASSYNEQFF
>14|-|TRBJ2-7|TRBV5-4|-
TGTGCCAGCAGCCCTTCTCTCGGTTCCTACGAGCAGTACTTC
CASSPSLGSYEQYF
>15|TRBD1|TRBJ1-2|TRBV6-5|-
TGTGCCAGCAGTCCATTACAGGGGGCCCGTTATGGCTACACCTTC
CASSPLQGARYGYTF
>14|TRBD1|TRBJ2-5|TRBV7-9|-
TGTGCCAGCAGCTCCGGGACAGGGGAAGAGACCCAGTACTTC
CASSSGTGEETQYF
>15|-|TRBJ2-7|TRBV6-5|-
TGTGCCAGCAGTTACTCGGTAGCGGAAGCCTACGAGCAGTACTTC
CASSYSVAEAYEQYF
>16|TRBD1|TRBJ1-1|TRBV4-1|-
TGCGCCAGCAGCCAAGATCCCACAGGGGTGAACACTGAAGCTTTCTTT
CASSQDPTGVNTEAFF
>17|-|TRBJ1-6|TRBV15|-
TGTGCCACCAGCAGAGATGGTGGCAGGGCTCGTAGATCACCCCTCCACTTT
CATSRDGGRARRSPLHF
>13|TRBD1|TRBJ1-2|TRBV28|-
TGTGCCAGCAGTTGGGACAGGAATTATGGCTACACCTTC
CASSWDRNYGYTF
>18|-|TRBJ1-4|TRBV4-3|-
TGCGCCAGCAGCCAAGTAAACCTCCGGGCCTCCAGAAATGAAAAACTGTTTTTT
CASSQVNLRASRNEKLFF
>16|TRBD1|TRBJ2-4|TRBV18|-
TGTGCCAGCTCAGGCGACAGGGGGTCGGCCAAAAACATTCAGTACTTC
CASSGDRGSAKNIQYF
>13|-|TRBJ1-1|TRBV11-2|-
TGTGCCAGCAGCTTTTCTGTCCTCACTGAAGCTTTCTTT
CASSFSVLTEAFF
>15|TRBD1|TRBJ1-1|TRBV18|-
TGTGCCAGCTCACCTTGGACAGGGGATTTGACTGAAGCTTTCTTT
CASSPWTGDLTEAFF
>11|-|TRBJ2-3|TRBV10-3|once
TGTGCCATCAGTGAGGCAGATACGCAGTATTTT
CAISEADTQYF
>15|-|TRBJ2-1|TRBV5-4|-
TGTGCCAGCAGCTCGGAACCGGGAAGCCACAATGAGCAGTTCTTC
CASSSEPGSHNEQFF
>15|TRBD1|TRBJ1-5|TRBV6-6|-
TGTGCCAGCAGAAGACAGGGGAATAGCAATCAGCCCCAGCATTTT
CASRRQGNSNQPQHF
>15|-|TRBJ2-5|TRBV5-6|-
TGTGCCAGCAGCCCCCCTGGGGGCGCCCAAGAGACCCAGTACTTC
CASSPPGGAQETQYF
>16|TRBD2|TRBJ2-5|TRBV5-1|-
TGCGCCAGCAGCGAACGGACTAGCGGAGAGGGGGAGACCCAGTACTTC
CASSERTSGEGETQYF
>14|-|TRBJ1-2|TRBV9|few
TGTGCCAGCAGCGTAGTGGACAACCACTATGGCTACACCTTC
CASSVVDNHYGYTF
>14|TRBD1|TRBJ2-5|TRBV7-9|-
TGTGCCAGCAGCGTTGACAGGGGGCGGGAGACCCAGTACTTC
CASSVDRGRETQYF
>14|-|TRBJ2-3|TRBV9|-
TGTGCCAGCAGCGTTTCCTACGGGACAGATACGCAGTATTTT
CASSVSYGTDTQYF
>15|TRBD1|TRBJ1-3|TRBV7-2|-
TGTGCCAGCAGCCCGTACAGGGGCACTGGAAACACCATATATTTT
CASSPYRGTGNTIYF
>16|-|TRBJ1-1|TRBV18|-
TGTGCCAGCTCACCCCGTGAGGCCCCAGGAGGCACTGAAGCTTTCTTT
CASSPREAPGGTEAFF
>15|-|TRBJ1-1|TRBV19|-
TGTGCCAGTAAGGAAAGGGCCACGGATGCCACTGAAGCTTTCTTT
CASKERATDATEAFF
>15|TRBD1|TRBJ2-3|TRBV7-8|-
TGTGCCAGCAACGCCCAGGGGGCTCGAACAGATACGCAGTATTTT
CASNAQGARTDTQYF
>14|-|TRBJ1-1|TRBV2|-
TGTGCCAGCAGTGAGCAGGGTATGAACACTGAAGCTTTCTTT
CASSEQGMNTEAFF
>13|-|TRBJ1-5|TRBV12-5|once
TGTGCTAGTGTTGAGACAGTCAATCAGCCCCAGCATTTT
CASVETVNQPQHF
>15|-|TRBJ2-2|TRBV15|-
TGTGCCACCAGGATGGGCGGCATTAAGACCGGGGAGCTGTTTTTT
CATRMGGIKTGELFF
>15|-|TRBJ2-2|TRBV19|-
TGTGCCAGTAACCGGGGGCCCCTGGGCACCGGGGAGCTGTTTTTT
CASNRGPLGTGELFF
>14|-|TRBJ1-6|TRBV6-6|few
TGTGCCAGCAGTTACACATTGGGTGATTCACCCCTCCACTTT
CASSYTLGDSPLHF
>13|TRBD2|TRBJ2-1|TRBV29-1|-
TGCAGCCTACTGACTAGCGGGGCGGGACAGCAGTTCTTC
CSLLTSGAGQQFF
>13|-|TRBJ1-1|TRBV6-5|-
TGTGCCAGCAGTTACACGATGAACACTGAAGCTTTCTTT
CASSYTMNTEAFF
>18|TRBD1|TRBJ1-5|TRBV27|-
TGTGCCAGCAGTGAAAGGACAGGGGGCCTCGACCTTAATCAGCCCCAGCATTTT
CASSERTGGLDLNQPQHF
>15|-|TRBJ2-3|TRBV7-9|once
TGTGCCAGCAGCAATCTGGGGGGGGCCACAGATACGCAGTATTTT
CASSNLGGATDTQYF
>13|TRBD1|TRBJ1-5|TRBV6-5|few
TGTGCCAGCATGAGACAGGGTCCCCAGCCCCAGCATTTT
CASMRQGPQPQHF